One and the same sample provided the 26 T cell receptor beta chains below, sequenced in a study of neurological immune-mediated disorders. One entry per CDR3 protein, called by TCRdb with MiXCR from the 5' RACE reads. Of nearly 60,000 distinct CDR3 sequences in the sample, around 3.5% were seen once. Specimen: PBMCs. The receptors were gathered from a woman aged 25 to 39 with multiple sclerosis.

The sample holds many counts of this clonotype. The gene calls are TRBV7-2 and TRBJ2-7, with 10 bases matching TRBD2. V was clipped by 1 base and J by 2 bases; unmatched bases: 2. Germline CDR1 SGHTA, CDR2 FQGNSA. This CDR3 contains 15 residues. The CDR3, as DNA: TGTGCCAGCAGCTTAGATAGCGGGAGGCCCTACGAGCAGTACTTC. It yields the protein CASSLDSGRPYEQYF.

This clonotype was counted ten times or more. The chain links TRBV5-5 to TRBJ2-3; 8 nucleotides match TRBD1. Germline-derived CDR1 and CDR2 are SGHKS and YYEKEE (reference sequence). The CDR3 spans 15 residues. Trimming took 1 base from V and 3 from J; bases not matched to a gene: 4. In nucleotides, the CDR3 is TGTGCCAGCAGCTTGATCGGACAGGGAACAGATACGCAGTATTTT. This sequence encodes CASSLIGQGTDTQYF.

This clonotype was seen ten or more times. This CDR3 reads CSARVPSGDPGANEQFF. The CDR3 nucleotides are TGCAGTGCTAGAGTTCCTAGCGGGGACCCGGGCGCCAATGAGCAGTTCTTC. The rearrangement joins TRBV20-1 to TRBJ2-1; TRBD2 agrees at 9 bases. The CDR3 is 17 residues long. The V and J ends lost 1 base and 6 bases, in that order; junction bases with no gene match: 13. Germline assignment: CDR1 DFQATT and CDR2 SNEGSKA (reference sequence).

In its sample, this clonotype was seen many times. The DNA of the CDR3 is TGTGCCAGCAGTTCGGGGGGGGGAAAGGGCTCAGATACGCAGTATTTT. Amino acids: CASSSGGGKGSDTQYF. This rearrangement joins TRBV12-3 or TRBV12-4 to TRBJ2-3; TRBD2 matches at 8 bases. The J segment lost 4 bases and the V segment lost 4 bases, leaving 10 bases of the junction unmatched. This CDR3 has 16 amino acids.

This clonotype was observed many times. The chain has TRBV19 and TRBJ2-1; 10 bases are a match to TRBD2. This CDR3 contains 15 residues. Germline V gene data show CDR1 as LNHDA and CDR2 as SQIVND (reference sequence). With 3 bases clipped from V and 4 bases from J, the junction kept 3 bases outside the gene matches. The CDR3 protein is CASSIQRGGYNEQFF. CDR3 nucleotide sequence: TGTGCCAGTAGTATCCAGCGGGGGGGGTACAATGAGCAGTTCTTC.

At least ten counts were recorded for this clonotype. V and J are TRBV5-1 and TRBJ2-7; no definite D call. Trimming stripped 0 bases from V and 6 bases from J, with 4 bases between. Germline V gives CDR1 SGHRS, CDR2 YFSETQ. The length of the CDR3 is 11 residues. CDR3 DNA sequence: TGCGCCAGCAGCTTGGAACGCGAGCAGTACTTC. This sequence encodes CASSLEREQYF.

This clonotype was seen repeatedly, ten times or more. The gene calls are TRBV3-1 and TRBJ2-1, with D maybe TRBD2 (5 bases). Germline CDR1 and CDR2: LGHDT and YNNKEL (reference sequence). The V end lost 3 bases, the J end lost 6 bases, and 12 bases lay between the germline ends. The CDR3 spans 14 residues. For the CDR3, the DNA is TGTGCCAGCAGCCAGAGAGGACTCACCAATGAGCAGTTCTTC. This codes for CASSQRGLTNEQFF.

This clonotype was picked up many times. The chain couples TRBV5-6 to TRBJ2-7; 8 nucleotides align to TRBD1. Germline V CDR1 and CDR2: SGHDT, YYEEEE. The V and J ends lost 0 bases and 6 bases, in that order; junction bases with no gene match: 8. This CDR3 has 15 amino acids. The CDR3 region has the DNA TGTGCCAGCAGCTTGGATGCGACAGGGGTAGGCGAGCAGTACTTC. This sequence encodes CASSLDATGVGEQYF.

At least ten counts were recorded for this clonotype. The gene calls are TRBV15 and TRBJ2-2, with 8 bases identical to TRBD2. This CDR3 spans 16 amino acids. Per the germline V gene, CDR1 is LNHNV and CDR2 is YYDKDF (reference sequence). V dropped 0 bases and J dropped 6; count of bases not matched to a gene: 6. The CDR3 sequence is CATSRDGGRTAGELFF. The CDR3 DNA reads TGTGCCACCAGCAGAGATGGCGGGAGGACCGCCGGGGAGCTGTTTTTT.

This clonotype was detected ten times or more. This sequence joins TRBV10-3 and TRBJ1-1, with D possibly being TRBD1 (6 bases). The CDR3 consists of 14 residues. With 0 bases removed from V and 4 bases from J, the gap between germline ends came to 9 bases. Per the germline V gene, CDR1 is ENHRY and CDR2 is SYGVKD. Here the CDR3 reads CAISESSGVTEAFF. CDR3 coding DNA: TGTGCCATCAGTGAGTCTTCAGGGGTCACTGAAGCTTTCTTT.

This clonotype was counted many times. CDR3 in DNA: TGCGCCAGCAGCCAAGATCCAGGGACTAATGAAAAACTGTTTTTT. Protein: CASSQDPGTNEKLFF. V usage is TRBV4-3 and J usage is TRBJ1-4, with a weak D call TRBD1 (5 bases). The CDR3 has 15 residues. CDR1 is LGHNA and CDR2 is YSLEER in the germline V gene. V was pared by 0 bases and J by 2 bases, with 7 bases between.

This clonotype appeared many times. The chain has TRBV21-1 and TRBJ2-1; the table's TRBD2 call for D was not verified on the DNA. TRBV21-1 corresponds to a pseudogene. The CDR3 is 14 amino acids. CDR3 region: CASSGGLLSGEQFF. DNA for the CDR3: TGTGCCAGCAGCGGGGGACTCCTCTCCGGTGAGCAGTTCTTC.

The table lists this clonotype with many counts. The DNA of the CDR3 is TGTGCCACCAGCCGTGCGGGACTAGCGGGAGAAGGAGAGCAGTTCTTC. This sequence encodes CATSRAGLAGEGEQFF. The rearrangement uses TRBV15 and TRBJ2-1, with TRBD2 matching over 14 bases. The junction had 10 bases not matched to a gene; V was cut back by 5 bases and J by 10 bases. CDR3 length: 16 amino acids. Germline CDR1 LNHNV, CDR2 YYDKDF (reference sequence). Complete variable domain (other parts from reference TRBV15 and TRBJ2-1): DAMVIQNPRYQVTQFGKPVTLSCSQTLNHNVMYWYQQKSSQAPKLLFHYYDKDFNNEADTPDNFQSRRPNTSFCFLDIRSPGLGDTAMYLCATSRAGLAGEGEQFFGPGTRLTVL.

V gene TRBV5-4 combines with J gene TRBJ2-5, with D perhaps given as TRBD1 or TRBD2 (5 bases each). V lost 4 bases and J 5 bases, leaving 18 bases between the germline ends. Germline assignment: CDR1 SGHNT and CDR2 YYREEE (reference sequence). The CDR3 totals 15 residues. CDR3 DNA sequence: TGTGCCAGCAGCGGACGGGACCCTCGGATTGAGACCCAGTACTTC. Translating gives CASSGRDPRIETQYF.

This clonotype was recorded many times. The chain combines TRBV28 with TRBJ2-4; D is ambiguous. Germline loops: CDR1 MDHEN, CDR2 SYDVKM. V lost 6 bases, J lost 0 bases, and 15 bases lay in between. This CDR3 contains 16 residues. The CDR3 protein is CASSPLRTAAKNIQYF. The CDR3 region has the DNA TGTGCCAGCAGCCCCCTCCGGACGGCAGCCAAAAACATTCAGTACTTC.

The chain couples TRBV5-1 to TRBJ2-1, with 7 bases matching TRBD2. Germline CDR1 SGHRS, CDR2 YFSETQ. V dropped 0 bases and J dropped 12; count of bases not matched to a gene: 6. The CDR3 totals 13 residues. The CDR3 DNA reads as TGCGCCAGCAGCTTGGGGGGGGACTACCGGCAGTTCTTC. This codes for CASSLGGDYRQFF. Based on the CDR3 plus reference TRBV5-1 and TRBJ2-1, the full variable domain is KAGVTQTPRYLIKTRGQQVTLSCSPISGHRSVSWYQQTPGQGLQFLFEYFSETQRNKGNFPGRFSGRQFSNSRSEMNVSTLELGDSALYLCASSLGGDYRQFFGPGTRLTVL.

This clonotype was recorded many times. The rearrangement joins TRBV5-5 to TRBJ1-1, with D hard to call. The CDR3 runs 13 residues. V lost 0 bases, J lost 6 bases, and 9 bases lay in between. Germline V gene lookup returns CDR1 SGHKS and CDR2 YYEKEE (reference sequence). The CDR3 sequence is CASSLDMGSEAFF. The CDR3 region has the DNA TGTGCCAGCAGCTTGGACATGGGGTCTGAAGCTTTCTTT.

Many counts were recorded for this clonotype. The V gene is TRBV28, the J gene TRBJ2-3; 7 bases are shared with TRBD2. The CDR3 runs 19 residues. V lost 4 bases and J lost 3; bases outside the gene matches: 19. CDR1 and CDR2 from the germline V gene are MDHEN and SYDVKM. In nucleotides, the CDR3 is TGTGCCAGCAGTTCCCCCCTAGCGGACGCCCCAAATTGGACAGATACGCAGTATTTT. Amino acid sequence: CASSSPLADAPNWTDTQYF.

This clonotype was picked up many times. The V gene is TRBV20-1, the J gene TRBJ2-1; TRBD1 matches at 7 bases. CDR1 and CDR2 (germline): DFQATT, SNEGSKA (reference sequence). The V segment lost 5 bases and the J segment 2 bases; nucleotides outside the gene matches: 6. The CDR3 has 14 residues. The CDR3 sequence: CSAVTGATYNEQFF. Written as DNA, the CDR3 is TGCAGTGCTGTCACAGGGGCAACCTACAATGAGCAGTTCTTC.

This clonotype occurred a few times. V gene TRBV5-1 combines with J gene TRBJ1-1, with 8 nucleotides matching TRBD1. V was clipped by 0 bases and J by 4 bases; unmatched bases: 8. The CDR3 runs 16 residues. CDR1 and CDR2 from the germline V gene are SGHRS and YFSETQ. The CDR3 loop reads CASSLAQGAGITEAFF. The CDR3 DNA is TGCGCCAGCAGCTTGGCCCAGGGGGCCGGGATCACTGAAGCTTTCTTT.

This clonotype was found once. A much bigger clone sits one base away, suggesting this may be a read error. The genes are TRBV7-2 and TRBJ2-7; the D is unclear. The germline V gene encodes CDR1 SGHTA and CDR2 FQGNSA. This CDR3 comprises 11 residues. V was clipped by 6 bases and J by 2 bases, with 5 bases between them. DNA of the CDR3: TGTGCCAGCAGATTCACCTACGAGCAGTACTTC. Protein: CASRFTYEQYF.

Here the CDR3 reads CATSDRRTEIQFF. In nucleotides, the CDR3 is TGTGCCACCAGTGATAGACGGACAGAAATACAGTTCTTC. The V gene is TRBV24-1, the J gene TRBJ2-1; D perhaps matches TRBD1 (6 bases). Germline V gene data show CDR1 as KGHDR and CDR2 as SFDVKD. CDR3 length: 13 amino acids. V shed 3 bases and J shed 13 bases, with 15 bases lying between them.

This clonotype showed up many times. One end of the junction is discordant with germline, which a read error may explain. This chain joins TRBV4-1 and TRBJ1-5; D is uncertain. The CDR3 has 15 amino acids. Germline CDR1 MGHRA, CDR2 YSYEKL. The CDR3 DNA reads TGCGCCAGCAGCCCATCGGACCTAACCAATCAGCCCCAGAATTTT. This encodes CASSPSDLTNQPQNF.

The table lists this clonotype with many counts. This rearrangement joins TRBV20-1 to TRBJ2-3; 9 bases are a match to TRBD2. Losses at the gene ends were 5 bases for V and 2 bases for J; bases not matched to a gene: 8. The CDR3 runs 15 residues. Looked up from germline, CDR1 is DFQATT and CDR2 is SNEGSKA (reference sequence). Here the CDR3 DNA reads TGCAGTGCTCCCCCTAGCGGGGAGCTCACAGATACGCAGTATTTT. Amino acid sequence: CSAPPSGELTDTQYF.

This clonotype was picked up many times. The J gene is TRBJ1-2, the V gene TRBV6-1, with D perhaps matching TRBD1 (6 bases). This CDR3 has 12 amino acids. The germline CDR1 and CDR2 sequences are MNHNS and SASEGT. The ends were cut back, 3 bases at V and 8 bases at J, with 10 bases in the middle. The CDR3 sequence is CASSETGRGYTF. The CDR3 nucleotides are TGTGCCAGCAGTGAGACAGGTCGAGGCTACACCTTC.

This clonotype was found a few times. The gene calls are TRBV3-1 and TRBJ2-2; D is uncertain. Deletions cut 6 bases from V and 0 bases from J, with 8 bases between. CDR1 is LGHDT, CDR2 YNNKEL, per germline (reference sequence). The CDR3 extends over 14 amino acids. The CDR3 nucleotides read TGTGCCAGCAGGTACTTTTCGAACACCGGGGAGCTGTTTTTT. It codes for CASRYFSNTGELFF.